The clone carrying this T cell receptor (beta chain) occurred once. Its antigen is as yet unknown. Germline V gene sequence: CDR1 GTSNPN, CDR2 SVGIG (reference sequence). This CDR3 contains 15 residues. J gave up 7 bases and V 0 bases, and 5 bases lay outside the gene matches. Each CDR3 protein is one row after TCRdb ran MiXCR on the reads. This table has around 530,000 distinct CDR3 sequences, about 26% appearing once. This sample is part of a study of T cell repertoires in cytomegalovirus infection. Across the study: The public TCR beta signatures pointed to both CMV infection and matching HLA type. Study findings and constraints: The study found HLA-C-restricted CMV-specific TCR beta clonotypes dominating the ex vivo response. Summed frequency of shared TCR beta families picked out CMV carriers who also had the relevant HLA.

The sample consisted of PBMCs. The origin of this receptor is a human donor in good health (CMV status not recorded). Some clones in this sample may be carry-over from other donors' samples. The chain links TRBV30 to TRBJ1-5, with 11 bases aligning to TRBD1. The CDR3: CAWSVRTGGQQPQHF. The CDR3, as DNA: TGTGCCTGGAGTGTACGGACAGGGGGCCAACAGCCCCAGCATTTT.